This T cell receptor (beta chain) is from a study of blood T cells in healthy people across ages. Study results and caveats: Correlation between TCR beta diversity and naive T cell percentage was strong.

This CDR3 contains 10 residues. Germline CDR1 and CDR2: MNHNY and SVGAGI (reference sequence). Peripheral blood from each donor was collected in a volume of approximately 10 milliliters. Per sample, extraction of total RNA gave at least 5.5 micrograms in every case. Sample-barcoded 5' priming and a J-beta primer mix drove a second PCR of about 7 to 12 cycles. TCRdb re-derived calls from the 5' RACE reads in MiXCR, one entry per CDR3 protein. The repertoire consists of about 570,000 distinct CDR3 sequences, with about 27% occurring once and the leading ten covering 3% to 4.5%. About this clonotype itself: Antigen specificity is unknown.

This same sample was also taken into another study, of T cells of mothers and their children. That paper notes: The authors found no persistent microchimeric T cell clones.

The sequence was collected from a boy under 10 years old in good health. Material: blood. V gene TRBV6-6 combines with J gene TRBJ2-7; D call uncertain. As DNA, the CDR3 is TGTGAGAGTAGCTCCTACGAGCAGTACTTC. The encoded protein is CESSSYEQYF.